Each of the 24 T cell receptor beta chains below was sequenced from the same sample in a study of T-cell reconstitution after alpha-beta-depleted transplantation in children. Regarding the study as a whole: Two months or so post-transplant, alpha-beta T cells reportedly derived from several hundred expanded graft clones.

Unique molecular identifiers were used to barcode this TCRbeta library. MiXCR, run by TCRdb on the PCR reads, gives a single entry per CDR3 protein. The sample shows roughly 30,000 distinct CDR3 sequences, roughly 6.7% of them seen only once. These receptors' antigens are unknown. This specimen was peripheral blood, taken 60 days after TCRalphabeta/CD19-depleted stem cell transplant. The receptors were gathered from a child under two years old who had a stem cell transplant for acute myeloid leukemia, so the T cells may come from the graft donor.

This clonotype was found many times. V gene TRBV12-3 or TRBV12-4 combines with J gene TRBJ1-5, with unresolved D. The CDR3 length is 12 residues. Deletions cut 5 bases from V and 3 bases from J, with 5 bases between. This CDR3 reads CASSEVNQPQHF. The DNA of the CDR3 is TGTGCCAGCAGTGAAGTCAATCAGCCCCAGCATTTT.

The rearrangement uses TRBV4-3 and TRBJ2-3; TRBD2 matches at 10 bases. V lost 4 bases to trimming and J lost 4 bases; unmatched junction nucleotides: 11. The V gene's germline CDR1 is LGHNA and CDR2 YSLEER. The CDR3 is made up of 17 amino acids. CDR3 nucleotide sequence: TGCGCCAGCAGCCGGGGGAGGAGCGGGGGGGCGTCAGATACGCAGTATTTT. It specifies CASSRGRSGGASDTQYF.

This clonotype was counted at least ten times. The chain is built from TRBV12-3 or TRBV12-4 and TRBJ1-1; D uncertain. The ends were cut back, 3 bases at V and 6 bases at J, with 14 bases in the middle. The CDR3 consists of 14 residues. The CDR3 region is CASSFTDQPPEAFF. The CDR3, as DNA: TGTGCCAGCAGTTTTACTGATCAACCCCCTGAAGCTTTCTTT.

Many counts were recorded for this clonotype. CDR3 DNA: TGTGCCAGCAGCCAAGAGGTTTTGGATACCTACGAGCAGTACTTC. It encodes CASSQEVLDTYEQYF. The chain recombines TRBV4-2 with TRBJ2-7; D is unclear. CDR1 LGHNA and CDR2 YNFKEQ come from the germline V gene. V was shortened by 0 bases and J by 2 bases, with 11 bases between the two germline ends. CDR3 length: 15 residues.

This clonotype was observed many times. The J gene is TRBJ2-2, the V gene TRBV24-1; 8 positions match TRBD1. The CDR3 spans 16 residues. V lost 4 bases, J lost 6 bases, and 9 bases stayed unmatched. Germline-derived CDR1 and CDR2 are KGHDR and SFDVKD. CDR3 protein: CATSDGYRTGPGELFF. CDR3 nucleotides: TGTGCCACCAGTGACGGTTACAGGACAGGGCCCGGGGAGCTGTTTTTT.

This clonotype has at least ten counts. This chain joins TRBV28 and TRBJ2-4, with 10 nucleotides matching TRBD2. The CDR3 has 16 amino acids. CDR1 MDHEN and CDR2 SYDVKM come from the germline V gene. The J segment lost 6 bases and the V segment lost 4 bases, leaving 9 bases of the junction unmatched. The CDR3, as DNA: TGTGCCAGCAGTTACCTAGCGGGAGCCGGGGGAAACATTCAGTACTTC. Residues: CASSYLAGAGGNIQYF.

This clonotype was observed at least ten times. The chain links TRBV5-1 to TRBJ2-3; the D gene is possibly TRBD2 (6 bases). The CDR3 is made up of 16 amino acids. Trimming took 3 bases from V and 5 from J, leaving 19 bases between them. From germline, CDR1 is SGHRS and CDR2 YFSETQ. The CDR3: CASSSFGGEMKDTQYF. In DNA form, the CDR3 reads TGCGCCAGCAGCTCGTTCGGCGGGGAAATGAAAGATACGCAGTATTTT.

V and J are TRBV10-3 and TRBJ2-5; D perhaps matches TRBD1 (5 bases). Between the trimmed V and J ends, which lost 3 bases and 3 bases, there was a span of 17 bases. The germline gives CDR1 ENHRY, CDR2 SYGVKD. The CDR3 runs to 16 residues. The CDR3 is CAISDLGETGEETQYF. For the CDR3, the DNA is TGTGCCATCAGTGACTTAGGTGAAACAGGTGAAGAGACCCAGTACTTC.

This clonotype was counted ten times or more. The V gene is TRBV21-1, the J gene TRBJ1-3. TRBV21-1 is described as a pseudogene. This CDR3 contains 13 residues. CDR3 nucleotides: TGTGCCAGCAGCAAAGCCCGGTGGAACACCATATATTTT. Translating it yields CASSKARWNTIYF.

This clonotype ranks as medium-sized. This chain uses TRBV9 with TRBJ2-5; D is unclear. Germline V gives CDR1 SGDLS, CDR2 YYNGEE. Trimming left V 3 bases short and J 3 bases short, with 9 bases between. The CDR3 loop spans 13 amino acids. The CDR3 DNA reads as TGTGCCAGCAGCGCCGGTGTTAAAGAGACCCAGTACTTC. Its protein product is CASSAGVKETQYF.

This clonotype has at least ten counts. The rearrangement uses TRBV4-3 and TRBJ1-2; 9 bases match TRBD1. With V trimmed by 4 bases and J by 1 base, 4 bases remained unmatched. There are 15 residues in the CDR3. Germline CDR1 and CDR2: LGHNA and YSLEER. The DNA for the CDR3 is TGCGCCAGCAGCCCTGGGACAGGGTTTAACTATGGCTACACCTTC. This gives the protein CASSPGTGFNYGYTF.

At least ten counts were recorded for this clonotype. CDR3 nucleotides: TGTGCCATCTCGGATGGAGCTGAAGCTTTCTTT. The encoded protein is CAISDGAEAFF. The chain combines TRBV6-2 or TRBV6-3 with TRBJ1-1; D is uncertain. The length of the CDR3 is 11 residues. Trimming cost V 10 bases and J 6 bases, with 12 bases left between them. Germline V lookup: CDR1 MNHEY, CDR2 SVGEGT.

This clonotype has a handful of counts. Compared with germline, one end of the junction differs, possibly owing to a read error. The chain links TRBV12-3 or TRBV12-4 to TRBJ2-1; 15 nucleotides line up with TRBD2. The CDR3 spans 18 residues. The DNA for the CDR3 is TGTACCAGCAGCCCTGGACTAGCGGGAGGGCCAAGGTACAATGAGCAGTTCTTC. It encodes CTSSPGLAGGPRYNEQFF.

This clonotype occurred many times. This sequence joins TRBV28 and TRBJ2-3, with D perhaps being TRBD1 or TRBD2 (5 bases each). The CDR3 is 17 amino acids. Per germline, CDR1 MDHEN and CDR2 SYDVKM. V lost 3 bases and J 2 bases, leaving 18 bases between the germline ends. DNA for the CDR3: TGTGCCAGCAGTTTCGGGGACGGCTCAGATTTCACAGATACGCAGTATTTT. This sequence encodes CASSFGDGSDFTDTQYF.

There are many counts of this clonotype. The CDR3 coding sequence is TGTGCCACCAGTGGCCTAGACAGCGGCTCCTTCTCTGGGGCCAACGTCCTGACTTTC. Translated, it gives CATSGLDSGSFSGANVLTF. This chain uses TRBV24-1 with TRBJ2-6; D could derive from TRBD1 or TRBD2 (5 bases each). CDR1 is KGHDR, CDR2 SFDVKD, per germline. Trimming took off 5 bases at V and 0 bases at J, with 19 bases between the two ends. CDR3 length: 19 amino acids.

This clonotype qualifies as medium-sized. V usage is TRBV28 and J usage is TRBJ2-7; 7 bases map to TRBD1. V lost 4 bases to trimming and J lost 3 bases; unmatched junction nucleotides: 9. The CDR3 has 15 amino acids. Per germline, CDR1 MDHEN and CDR2 SYDVKM. CDR3 in DNA: TGTGCCAGCAGTTCCCCCGGGACAGTAAACTACGAGCAGTACTTC. Encoded protein: CASSSPGTVNYEQYF.

This clonotype was observed at least ten times. The chain carries TRBV7-6 and TRBJ1-5; D unclear. The CDR3 has 13 amino acids. The germline V gene has CDR1 SGHVS and CDR2 FNYEAQ. V lost 4 bases, J lost 1 base, and 5 bases lay in between. For the CDR3, the DNA is TGTGCCAGCAGCTACGGGAGCAATCAGCCCCAGCATTTT. Translating it yields CASSYGSNQPQHF.

This clonotype was detected only a few times. V is TRBV7-2 and J is TRBJ2-1, with D perhaps TRBD1 or TRBD2 (5 bases each). CDR1 and CDR2 (germline): SGHTA, FQGNSA. V was cut by 3 bases and J by 3 bases, with 12 bases left in between. The CDR3 is made up of 15 amino acids. CDR3 sequence reads: CASSLTADVYNEQFF. In DNA, the CDR3 is TGTGCCAGCAGCTTGACAGCGGATGTCTACAATGAGCAGTTCTTC.

This clonotype appeared a single time. J is TRBJ2-2 and V is TRBV12-3 or TRBV12-4, with D perhaps matching TRBD1 or TRBD2 (5 bases each). Between the trimmed V and J ends, which lost 6 bases and 9 bases, there was a span of 14 bases. The CDR3 is made up of 13 amino acids. CDR3 residues: CASSPTGPRELFF. The CDR3 DNA sequence: TGTGCCAGCAGCCCCACGGGGCCAAGGGAGCTGTTTTTT.

In this sample, this clonotype turned up many times. This chain links TRBV28 with TRBJ1-2; TRBD1 matches 10 bases. V gave up 5 bases and J gave up 4 bases; unmatched junction bases: 4. The CDR3 is 14 amino acids. CDR1 and CDR2 from the germline V gene are MDHEN and SYDVKM. The CDR3 sequence is CASSPGTGVYGYTF. In DNA, the CDR3 is TGTGCCAGCAGTCCCGGGACAGGGGTCTATGGCTACACCTTC.

This clonotype was picked up many times. The rearrangement joins TRBV12-3 or TRBV12-4 to TRBJ2-7; 7 bases are shared with TRBD2. V shed 3 bases, J shed 3 bases, and the junction held 2 bases outside the gene matches. The CDR3 sequence is 13 residues long. The CDR3 spells CASSLRGYYEQYF. Here the CDR3 DNA reads TGTGCCAGCAGTTTGCGGGGGTACTACGAGCAGTACTTC.

This clonotype was recorded at least ten times. The V and J genes are TRBV4-3 and TRBJ2-1; 8 nucleotides agree with TRBD2. V gave up 0 bases and J gave up 3 bases; unmatched junction bases: 10. This CDR3 has 18 residues. Germline CDR1 LGHNA, CDR2 YSLEER. CDR3 in DNA: TGCGCCAGCAGCCAAGATTTTGGAGCGGGAGAGTTCTACAATGAGCAGTTCTTC. Amino acids: CASSQDFGAGEFYNEQFF.

About this clonotype itself: A much larger clone differs by one base, so this may be a read error. CDR3 in DNA: TGTGCCAGCAGTCGGGGGGCGAGACATAATTCACCCCTCCACTTT. As protein: CASSRGARHNSPLHF. The chain recombines TRBV28 with TRBJ1-6; D is perhaps TRBD1 (6 bases). This CDR3 has 15 amino acids. Germline V gene lookup returns CDR1 MDHEN and CDR2 SYDVKM. Trimming left V 5 bases short and J 5 bases short, with 13 bases between.

This clonotype was detected many times. This chain connects TRBV27 to TRBJ2-7; no reliable D call. The CDR3 runs 13 residues. The ends were cut back, 3 bases at V and 0 bases at J, with 6 bases in the middle. The germline gives CDR1 MNHEY, CDR2 SMNVEV (reference sequence). The CDR3 region is CASSFSGSYEQYF. The DNA for the CDR3 is TGTGCCAGCAGTTTCTCAGGCTCCTACGAGCAGTACTTC.